These T cell receptor beta chains were read from a single sample in a study of CD8 T cells in Susac syndrome. TCRdb re-derived calls from the immunoSEQ multiplex PCR reads in MiXCR, one entry per CDR3 protein. This table holds roughly 250,000 distinct CDR3 sequences, roughly 95% found once. The specimen was CD4+ T cells from PBMCs. These receptors all stem from a human donor with Susac syndrome. Both conserved end residues are part of each CDR3. A D gene is named only where the DNA matches it firmly. Size is omitted from some rows. Given values are once, few, many or a class for expanded clones.

TRBV2	TRBJ2-3	TRBD2	NA	CAREGLAGTDTQYF	TGTGCCCGCGAGGGACTAGCGGGCACAGATACGCAGTATTTT
TRBV7-9	TRBJ1-1	NA	NA	CADHGDWGTEAFF	TGTGCCGATCACGGGGATTGGGGCACTGAAGCTTTCTTT
TRBV30	TRBJ2-1	TRBD2	once	CAWGTSGKDNEQFF	TGTGCCTGGGGGACTAGCGGGAAGGACAATGAGCAGTTCTTC
TRBV9	TRBJ2-1	NA	NA	CASSVDSNYNEQFF	TGTGCCAGCAGCGTAGATTCTAACTACAATGAGCAGTTCTTC
TRBV5-1	TRBJ1-2	NA	NA	CASGRTGRQGYGYTF	TGCGCCAGCGGAAGAACAGGGCGGCAAGGCTATGGCTACACCTTC
TRBV25-1	TRBJ2-6	NA	once	CASSEFGSGANVLTF	TGTGCCAGCAGTGAGTTTGGATCTGGGGCCAACGTCCTGACTTTC
TRBV9	TRBJ1-2	TRBD1	NA	CASSAQGGSYGYTF	TGTGCCAGCAGCGCACAGGGGGGAAGCTATGGCTACACCTTC
TRBV5-4	TRBJ2-1	TRBD1	NA	CASSTGTGLTNEQFF	TGTGCCAGCAGCACCGGGACAGGGCTTACAAATGAGCAGTTCTTC
TRBV30	TRBJ1-1	TRBD1	NA	CAWSSSPGGNTEAFF	TGTGCCTGGAGCTCCTCGCCAGGGGGCAACACTGAAGCTTTCTTT
TRBV28	TRBJ1-1	NA	NA	CASSLGAAEAFF	TGTGCCAGCAGTTTAGGGGCCGCTGAAGCTTTCTTT
TRBV12-3/TRBV12-4	TRBJ1-1	NA	NA	CASSLQEGTEAFF	TGTGCCAGCAGTTTGCAGGAAGGAACTGAAGCTTTCTTT
TRBV3-1	TRBJ2-2	NA	NA	CASQLATGELFF	TGTGCGTCTCAGCTAGCCACCGGGGAGCTGTTTTTT
TRBV30	TRBJ2-5	TRBD1	NA	CAWSTGDQETQYF	TGTGCCTGGAGCACAGGGGATCAAGAGACCCAGTACTTC
TRBV7-2	TRBJ1-1	NA	NA	CASSSFGRTEAFF	TGTGCCAGCAGCTCCTTTGGACGGACAGAAGCTTTCTTT
TRBV11-1	TRBJ2-1	NA	NA	CASSSPPGGPPRMGLYNEQFF	TGTGCCAGCAGCTCCCCCCCCGGCGGGCCCCCGCGCATGGGTTTGTACAATGAGCAGTTCTTC
TRBV3-1	TRBJ2-4	NA	NA	CASESHSNSKNIQYF	TGTGCCAGCGAAAGCCACAGTAACTCCAAAAACATTCAGTACTTC
TRBV7-3	TRBJ2-3	NA	NA	CASSLAGGTEPDTQYF	TGTGCCAGCAGCCTGGCAGGGGGGACCGAACCAGATACGCAGTATTTT
TRBV20-1	TRBJ2-5	NA	NA	CSARHQGLSETQYF	TGCAGTGCTAGACACCAAGGGCTTTCAGAGACCCAGTACTTC
TRBV15	TRBJ2-6	NA	NA	CATSLRDRHSVLTF	TGTGCCACCAGCCTCCGTGACAGGCATTCCGTCCTGACTTTC
TRBV9	TRBJ1-5	NA	once	CASSVGESNQPQHF	TGTGCCAGCAGCGTAGGGGAAAGCAATCAGCCCCAGCATTTT
TRBV20-1	TRBJ2-3	NA	NA	CSARLEVHTDTQYF	TGCAGTGCCAGGTTGGAGGTTCACACAGATACGCAGTATTTT
TRBV15	TRBJ2-1	TRBD2	once	CATSRRSGINNEQFF	TGTGCCACCAGCAGACGTAGCGGGATTAACAATGAGCAGTTCTTC
TRBV10-3	TRBJ2-4	NA	NA	CAISGSGAKNIQYF	TGTGCCATCAGTGGCTCGGGTGCCAAAAACATTCAGTACTTC
TRBV27	TRBJ1-2	NA	NA	CASSLLGAAVRGYTF	TGTGCCAGCAGTTTACTTGGGGCCGCGGTTCGGGGCTACACCTTC
TRBV28	TRBJ2-3	NA	NA	CASSQDQDTQYF	TGTGCCAGCAGCCAGGACCAAGATACGCAGTATTTT
TRBV14	TRBJ2-7	TRBD1	once	CASSQVGGTGTEQYF	TGTGCCAGCAGCCAAGTTGGCGGGACAGGGACCGAGCAGTACTTC
TRBV29-1	TRBJ2-7	TRBD2	NA	CSVLGDSGRAAYEQYF	TGCAGCGTCCTCGGGGATAGCGGGAGGGCCGCCTACGAGCAGTACTTC
TRBV28	TRBJ2-7	TRBD1	NA	CASSLIQGAYEQYF	TGTGCCAGCAGTTTAATTCAGGGGGCGTATGAGCAGTACTTC
TRBV20-1	TRBJ2-5	NA	NA	CSARDGSAPGETQYF	TGCAGTGCTAGGGACGGGAGCGCGCCGGGGGAGACCCAGTACTTC
TRBV28	TRBJ2-1	TRBD1	NA	CASSTRQGTGNNEQFF	TGTGCCAGCAGCACCAGACAGGGGACAGGAAACAATGAGCAGTTCTTC
TRBV9	TRBJ2-7	NA	NA	CASSPGGRVFEQYF	TGTGCCAGCAGCCCAGGAGGCAGGGTATTCGAGCAGTACTTC
TRBV21-1	TRBJ2-3	NA	NA	CASSKALASGFTDTQYF	TGTGCCAGCAGCAAAGCGCTAGCTAGCGGGTTCACAGATACGCAGTATTTT
TRBV29-1	TRBJ2-7	TRBD1	NA	CSVKFDRVGYEQYF	TGCAGCGTGAAATTCGACAGGGTAGGTTACGAGCAGTACTTC
TRBV4-1	TRBJ1-1	TRBD1	NA	CATSGQPQSMNTEAFF	TGCGCCACCTCGGGACAGCCACAAAGCATGAACACTGAAGCTTTCTTT
TRBV13	TRBJ2-7	TRBD1	few	CASSLDRGSYEQYF	TGTGCCAGCAGCTTGGACAGGGGCTCCTACGAGCAGTACTTC
TRBV15	TRBJ2-1	TRBD1	NA	CATSRELGQGPYNEQFF	TGTGCCACCAGCAGAGAACTGGGACAGGGTCCCTACAATGAGCAGTTCTTC
TRBV4-1	TRBJ2-3	NA	NA	CASTSTPSPVPPGADTQYF	TGCGCCAGCACCAGTACCCCCTCGCCCGTTCCCCCTGGGGCAGATACGCAGTATTTT
TRBV6-5	TRBJ2-2	NA	NA	CASSYSGPLFYEELFF	TGTGCCAGCAGTTACTCGGGACCCCTTTTTTACGAGGAGCTGTTTTTT
TRBV12-3/TRBV12-4	TRBJ2-7	TRBD2	NA	CASSLVRLAGIYEQYF	TGTGCCAGCAGTTTAGTGCGGCTAGCGGGGATCTACGAGCAGTACTTC
TRBV29-1	TRBJ1-1	NA	NA	CSSTNRANTEAFF	TGCAGCTCCACGAATAGGGCGAACACTGAAGCTTTCTTT
TRBV30	TRBJ2-3	NA	NA	CAWSVHTDTQYF	TGTGCCTGGAGTGTCCACACAGATACGCAGTATTTT
TRBV18	TRBJ1-5	NA	once	CASSPATNYNQPQHF	TGTGCCAGCTCACCCGCGACAAACTACAATCAGCCCCAGCATTTT
TRBV9	TRBJ2-2	NA	NA	CASSAEVWRAGELFF	TGTGCCAGCAGCGCAGAAGTGTGGCGTGCCGGGGAGCTGTTTTTT
TRBV29-1	TRBJ2-7	NA	NA	CSVDFRGLRGSYEQYF	TGCAGCGTTGACTTCAGGGGTTTAAGAGGGTCCTACGAGCAGTACTTC
TRBV19	TRBJ2-1	NA	NA	CASSIQWGEQFF	TGTGCCAGTAGTATCCAGTGGGGTGAGCAGTTCTTC
TRBV20-1	TRBJ1-1	NA	NA	CSARRNTEAFF	TGCAGTGCTCGACGAAACACTGAAGCTTTCTTT
TRBV20-1	TRBJ2-3	TRBD2	NA	CSAQKGLAGAGDTQYF	TGCAGTGCTCAAAAAGGACTAGCGGGAGCTGGAGATACGCAGTATTTT
TRBV29-1	TRBJ2-7	NA	few	CSVETDSYEQYF	TGCAGCGTTGAAACAGATTCCTACGAGCAGTACTTC
TRBV9	TRBJ2-3	NA	NA	CASSVDEGLGSDTQYF	TGTGCCAGCAGCGTAGATGAGGGACTCGGATCAGATACGCAGTATTTT
TRBV5-4	TRBJ1-1	NA	NA	CASSSPSGVTEAFF	TGTGCCAGCAGCTCGCCCTCGGGCGTCACTGAAGCTTTCTTT
TRBV6-7	TRBJ2-1	NA	NA	CASSYVRRGSRSSYNEQFF	TGTGCCAGCAGTTACGTCCGTAGGGGGAGCCGGAGCTCCTACAATGAGCAGTTCTTC
TRBV7-6	TRBJ1-4	NA	NA	CASSLVQGRANNEKLFF	TGTGCCAGCAGCTTAGTGCAGGGCCGAGCTAATAATGAAAAACTGTTTTTT
TRBV4-1	TRBJ2-1	TRBD2	NA	CASSQSRGGLAGAHEQFF	TGCGCCAGCAGCCAATCCAGAGGGGGACTAGCGGGAGCACATGAGCAGTTCTTC
TRBV4-2	TRBJ2-5	NA	NA	CASSQEATNGETQYF	TGTGCCAGCAGCCAAGAGGCCACCAACGGGGAGACCCAGTACTTC
TRBV12-3/TRBV12-4	TRBJ1-2	NA	NA	CASSRRATSYGYTF	TGTGCCAGCAGTCGCAGGGCAACCTCCTATGGCTACACCTTC
TRBV3-1	TRBJ2-7	NA	NA	CASSQPGIQAVQYF	TGTGCCAGCAGCCAACCGGGGATCCAGGCTGTGCAGTACTTC
TRBV27	TRBJ1-2	TRBD1	NA	CASSLNWDRFYGYTF	TGTGCCAGCAGTTTAAATTGGGACAGATTCTATGGCTACACCTTC
TRBV5-6	TRBJ2-3	NA	NA	CASSLVTGLGLDTQYF	TGTGCCAGCAGCTTGGTCACAGGGTTAGGTCTTGATACGCAGTATTTT